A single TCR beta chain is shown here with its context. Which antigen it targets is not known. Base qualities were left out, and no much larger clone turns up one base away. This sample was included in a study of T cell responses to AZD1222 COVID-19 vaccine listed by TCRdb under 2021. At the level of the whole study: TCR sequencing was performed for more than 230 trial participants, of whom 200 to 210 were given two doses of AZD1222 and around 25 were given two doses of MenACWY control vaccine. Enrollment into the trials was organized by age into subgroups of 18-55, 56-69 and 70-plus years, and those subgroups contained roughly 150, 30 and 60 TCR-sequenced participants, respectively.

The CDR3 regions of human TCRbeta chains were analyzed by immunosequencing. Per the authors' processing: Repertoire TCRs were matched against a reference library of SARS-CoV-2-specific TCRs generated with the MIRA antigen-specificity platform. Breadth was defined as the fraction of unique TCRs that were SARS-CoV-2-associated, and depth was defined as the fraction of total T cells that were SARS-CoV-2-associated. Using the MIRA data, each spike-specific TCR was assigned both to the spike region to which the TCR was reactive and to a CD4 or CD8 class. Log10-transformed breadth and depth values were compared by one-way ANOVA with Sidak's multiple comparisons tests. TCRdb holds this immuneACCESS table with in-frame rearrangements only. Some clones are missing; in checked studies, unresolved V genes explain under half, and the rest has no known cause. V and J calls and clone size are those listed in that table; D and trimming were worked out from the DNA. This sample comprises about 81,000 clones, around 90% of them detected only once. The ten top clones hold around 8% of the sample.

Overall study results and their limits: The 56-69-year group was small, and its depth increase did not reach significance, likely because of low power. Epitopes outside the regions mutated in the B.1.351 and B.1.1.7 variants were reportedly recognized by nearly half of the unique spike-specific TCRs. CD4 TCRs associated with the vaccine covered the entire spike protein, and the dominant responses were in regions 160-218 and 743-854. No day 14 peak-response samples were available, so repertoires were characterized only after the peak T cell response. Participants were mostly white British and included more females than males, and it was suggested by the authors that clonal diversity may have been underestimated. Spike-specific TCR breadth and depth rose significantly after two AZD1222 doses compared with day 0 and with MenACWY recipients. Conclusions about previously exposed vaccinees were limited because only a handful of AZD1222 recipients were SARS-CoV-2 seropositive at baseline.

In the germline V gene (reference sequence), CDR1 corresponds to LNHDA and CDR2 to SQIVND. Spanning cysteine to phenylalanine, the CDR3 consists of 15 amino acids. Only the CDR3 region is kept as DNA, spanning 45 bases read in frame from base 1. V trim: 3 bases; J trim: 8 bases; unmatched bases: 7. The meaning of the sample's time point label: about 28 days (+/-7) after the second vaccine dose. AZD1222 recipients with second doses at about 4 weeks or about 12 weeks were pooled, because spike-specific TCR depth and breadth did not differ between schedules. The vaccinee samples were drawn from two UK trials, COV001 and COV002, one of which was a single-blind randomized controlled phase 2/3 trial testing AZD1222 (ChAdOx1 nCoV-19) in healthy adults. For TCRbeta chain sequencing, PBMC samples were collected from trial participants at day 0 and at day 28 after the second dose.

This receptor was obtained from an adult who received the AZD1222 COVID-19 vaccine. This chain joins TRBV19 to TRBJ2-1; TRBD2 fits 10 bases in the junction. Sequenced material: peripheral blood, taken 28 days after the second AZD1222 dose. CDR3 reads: CASSISAGGPDEQFF. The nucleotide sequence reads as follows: TGTGCCAGTAGTATTTCAGCGGGAGGGCCGGATGAGCAGTTCTTC.